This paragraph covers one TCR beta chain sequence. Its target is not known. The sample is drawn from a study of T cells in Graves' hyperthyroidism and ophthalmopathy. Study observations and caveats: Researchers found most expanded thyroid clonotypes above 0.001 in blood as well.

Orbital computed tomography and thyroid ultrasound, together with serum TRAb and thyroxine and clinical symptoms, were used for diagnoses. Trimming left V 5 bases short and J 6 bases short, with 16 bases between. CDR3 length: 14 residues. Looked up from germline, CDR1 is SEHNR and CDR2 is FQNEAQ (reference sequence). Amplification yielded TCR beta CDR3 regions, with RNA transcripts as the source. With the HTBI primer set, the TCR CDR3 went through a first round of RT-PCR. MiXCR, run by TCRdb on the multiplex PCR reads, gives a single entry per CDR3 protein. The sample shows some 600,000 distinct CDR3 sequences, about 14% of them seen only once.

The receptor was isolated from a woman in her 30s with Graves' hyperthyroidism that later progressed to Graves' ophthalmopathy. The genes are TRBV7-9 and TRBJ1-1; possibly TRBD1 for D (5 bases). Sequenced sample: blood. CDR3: CASSKGTGEPEAFF. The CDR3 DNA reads TGTGCCAGCAGCAAGGGGACGGGGGAACCTGAAGCTTTCTTT.